This TCR beta chain emerged from a study of T cell repertoires in cytomegalovirus infection. A note on this clonotype: Antigen specificity is unknown.

MiXCR, applied by TCRdb to the reads, yields one record per CDR3 protein. The sample has 550,000 to 850,000 distinct CDR3 sequences, about 30% seen once. The length of the CDR3 is 13 residues. Germline V gene lookup returns CDR1 SNHLY and CDR2 FYNNEI. Trimming shortened V by 7 bases and J by 4 bases, and 11 bases separated the two germline ends. The sequences come from cultured PBMCs, collected from culture after CMV antigen stimulation. The clonotype was recovered from a human donor in good health (CMV status not recorded). Some clones in this sample may be carry-over from other donors' samples. J is TRBJ1-5 and V is TRBV2; a weak D match, TRBD1 (6 bases). This CDR3 is CASTRGANQPQHF. For the CDR3, the DNA is TGTGCCAGCACGAGGGGGGCGAATCAGCCCCAGCATTTT.